Listed below are T cell receptor beta chains from one sample, sequenced in a study of T-cell memory formation after mild COVID-19. TCRdb itself ran the 5' RACE reads through MiXCR, one entry per CDR3 protein. The table includes roughly 150,000 distinct CDR3 sequences, about 15% detected once. Source material: PBMCs or a T cell subset sorted from them (not recorded which). Source of these receptors: an adult woman who had mild COVID-19 (a few samples of this study predate the infection). Cell type and time point are not known. Both conserved end residues are part of each CDR3. Fields, in order: clone size, D gene, V gene, J gene, CDR3 protein, CDR3 DNA. The D gene is left open where the match is weak. Clone size is not always given. Where it is, it says once, few, many or a class for expanded clones.

>-|TRBD1|TRBV2|TRBJ1-5
CASRERTGAGNQPQHF
TGTGCCAGCAGGGAACGGACAGGGGCGGGCAATCAGCCCCAGCATTTT
>-|TRBD2|TRBV4-2|TRBJ2-7
CASSTRPRASSGSWYEQYF
TGTGCCAGCAGCACACGACCAAGGGCCTCTAGCGGGAGCTGGTACGAGCAGTACTTC
>-|TRBD1|TRBV12-3/TRBV12-4|TRBJ2-3
CASRIHRGPDTQYF
TGTGCCAGCCGTATCCACAGGGGGCCGGATACGCAGTATTTT
>few|TRBD2|TRBV6-2/TRBV6-3|TRBJ2-1
CASRISGFEGEQFF
TGTGCCAGCCGAATTAGCGGGTTCGAGGGGGAGCAGTTCTTC
>-|-|TRBV6-5|TRBJ2-7
CASSYSQILNEQYF
TGTGCCAGCAGTTACTCGCAGATCCTAAACGAGCAGTACTTC
>-|-|TRBV6-2/TRBV6-3|TRBJ2-1
CASSYPGEQFF
TGTGCCAGCAGTTACCCTGGTGAGCAGTTCTTC
>few|-|TRBV24-1|TRBJ2-7
CATSDGDEQYF
TGTGCCACCAGTGATGGGGACGAGCAGTACTTC
>few|-|TRBV20-1|TRBJ1-1
CSASGTLNTEAFF
TGCAGTGCTAGCGGTACACTAAACACTGAAGCTTTCTTT
>few|-|TRBV7-9|TRBJ1-2
CASSFETGTYGYTF
TGTGCCAGCAGCTTCGAGACGGGGACCTATGGCTACACCTTC
>few|TRBD1|TRBV6-1|TRBJ2-7
CASRGQGSGSYEQYF
TGTGCCAGCAGGGGACAGGGTTCCGGCTCCTACGAGCAGTACTTC
>once|-|TRBV5-6|TRBJ1-1
CASSWRVMNTEAFF
TGTGCCAGCAGTTGGCGAGTCATGAACACTGAAGCTTTCTTT
>-|TRBD2|TRBV9|TRBJ2-3
CASSATSGRAPDTQYF
TGTGCCAGCAGCGCGACTAGCGGGAGGGCCCCAGATACGCAGTATTTT
>few|-|TRBV27|TRBJ2-2
CASSWGAGELFF
TGTGCCAGCAGTTGGGGGGCCGGGGAGCTGTTTTTT
>-|-|TRBV5-4|TRBJ1-3
CASSGGRGSGNTIYF
TGTGCCAGCAGCGGGGGACGGGGCTCTGGAAACACCATATATTTT
>-|TRBD2|TRBV6-2/TRBV6-3|TRBJ2-1
CASRWGAGRSSYNEQFF
TGTGCCAGCAGGTGGGGAGCGGGGCGTAGCTCCTACAATGAGCAGTTCTTC
>many|TRBD1|TRBV12-3/TRBV12-4|TRBJ1-1
CASSLALGQGYTEAFF
TGTGCCAGCAGCCTGGCTCTAGGACAGGGGTACACTGAAGCTTTCTTT
>-|TRBD1|TRBV20-1|TRBJ2-7
CSARDPRGMVNYEQYF
TGCAGTGCTAGAGACCCCAGGGGGATGGTAAACTACGAGCAGTACTTC
>-|TRBD2|TRBV6-5|TRBJ2-1
CASSMGTSVLDEQFF
TGTGCCAGCAGTATGGGGACTAGCGTCCTCGATGAGCAGTTCTTC
>few|TRBD1|TRBV7-8|TRBJ2-7
CASSLGGTGNNEQYF
TGTGCCAGCAGCTTAGGTGGGACAGGGAACAACGAGCAGTACTTC
>-|TRBD1|TRBV7-6|TRBJ2-3
CASSLTDNRGLIDTQYF
TGTGCCAGCAGCTTAACAGATAACAGGGGGCTAATAGATACGCAGTATTTT
>-|-|TRBV20-1|TRBJ2-5
CSASIPGVQETQYF
TGCAGTGCTAGTATACCCGGGGTCCAAGAGACCCAGTACTTC
>-|-|TRBV3-1|TRBJ1-2
CASNSRGGYGYTF
TGTGCCAGCAACTCCCGGGGTGGCTATGGCTACACCTTC
>few|TRBD2|TRBV6-5|TRBJ2-7
CASSYSGGGTYEQYF
TGTGCCAGCAGTTACTCTGGGGGAGGGACCTACGAGCAGTACTTC
>few|-|TRBV10-3|TRBJ2-7
CAISDFSYEQYF
TGTGCCATCAGTGACTTTTCCTACGAGCAGTACTTC
>-|-|TRBV5-1|TRBJ2-3
CASSLADPAPDTQYF
TGCGCCAGCAGCTTGGCCGACCCAGCCCCAGATACGCAGTATTTT
>-|-|TRBV7-2|TRBJ1-3
CASSLRQSSGNTIYF
TGTGCCAGCAGCCTCCGACAGAGCTCTGGAAACACCATATATTTT
>few|TRBD2|TRBV9|TRBJ2-1
CASSDPHTSGRRVGEQFF
TGTGCCAGCAGCGACCCCCATACTAGCGGGAGAAGGGTCGGTGAGCAGTTCTTC
>-|TRBD1|TRBV5-1|TRBJ1-1
CASSPRTGGDEAFF
TGCGCCAGCAGCCCTCGGACAGGAGGGGATGAAGCTTTCTTT
>-|-|TRBV9|TRBJ2-3
CASSVEGIFTTSTDTQYF
TGTGCCAGCAGCGTAGAGGGCATCTTCACTACTAGCACAGATACGCAGTATTTT
>few|-|TRBV11-3|TRBJ2-3
CASSLEGHGSTDTQYF
TGTGCCAGCAGCTTAGAGGGACACGGAAGCACAGATACGCAGTATTTT
>few|-|TRBV5-1|TRBJ2-1
CASGQSSYNEQFF
TGCGCCAGCGGACAGAGCTCCTACAATGAGCAGTTCTTC
>few|-|TRBV11-3|TRBJ2-7
CASSQLDSYEQYF
TGTGCCAGCAGCCAGCTAGACAGCTACGAGCAGTACTTC
>few|-|TRBV7-6|TRBJ2-7
CASSSWQSGRPYEQYF
TGTGCCAGCAGCTCCTGGCAGTCGGGAAGGCCCTACGAGCAGTACTTC
>-|-|TRBV15|TRBJ2-2
CATSRDIREATGELFF
TGTGCCACCAGCAGAGATATCAGGGAGGCGACCGGGGAGCTGTTTTTT
>-|-|TRBV11-2|TRBJ2-5
CASGLTGLQETQYF
TGTGCCAGCGGGTTAACAGGGCTCCAAGAGACCCAGTACTTC
>few|TRBD2|TRBV6-5|TRBJ2-1
CASSPLSGSYNEQFF
TGTGCCAGCAGCCCCCTTAGCGGGAGCTACAATGAGCAGTTCTTC
>-|-|TRBV15|TRBJ2-5
CATSGWETQYF
TGTGCCACCAGCGGATGGGAGACCCAGTACTTC
>few|-|TRBV20-1|TRBJ1-6
CSVRRISYNSPLHF
TGCAGTGTTAGGCGGATCTCCTATAATTCACCCCTCCACTTT
>-|-|TRBV11-2|TRBJ2-3
CASSLGVVGDTDPQYF
TGTGCCAGCAGCTTAGGAGTAGTCGGAGACACAGATCCGCAGTATTTT
>few|-|TRBV28|TRBJ1-4
CASSSRGRGRSEKLFF
TGTGCCAGCAGTTCCCGAGGGAGGGGTCGTTCCGAAAAACTGTTTTTT
>few|TRBD1|TRBV20-1|TRBJ1-2
CSARTGNYGYTF
TGCAGTGCTCGGACAGGGAACTATGGCTACACCTTC
>many|-|TRBV6-2/TRBV6-3|TRBJ2-7
CASTRGSAEQYF
TGTGCCAGCACCCGAGGGAGCGCCGAGCAGTACTTC
>few|-|TRBV24-1|TRBJ2-5
CATSDGDPQYF
TGTGCCACCAGTGATGGGGATCCCCAGTACTTC